These T cell receptor beta chains were read from a single sample in a study of Ad26.COV2.S vaccination and SARS-CoV-2 variants. Generated by immunoSEQ multiplex PCR, the TCRdb table keeps only in-frame clones and is missing some. This sample has about 460,000 clones, with 89% found just once. The input for sequencing was peripheral blood, taken in a trial of Ad26.COV2.S vaccine versus placebo. These receptors were collected from a person aged 18 to 59 who received the Ad26.COV2.S COVID-19 vaccine or a placebo. Each CDR3 is given with its conserved first and last residue. The D gene is left open where the match is weak. Clone size appears in some rows only: once, few, many, or a class for an expanded clone.

j_call	v_call	d_call	clone_size	cdr3_aa	cdr3_nt
TRBJ2-5	TRBV7-2	TRBD2	NA	CASSLRPSGGGETQYF	TGTGCCAGCAGCTTAAGGCCTAGCGGGGGTGGAGAGACCCAGTACTTC
TRBJ1-1	TRBV2	NA	NA	CASIRFVDTEAFF	TGTGCCAGCATCAGGTTTGTGGACACTGAAGCTTTCTTT
TRBJ2-6	TRBV30	NA	NA	CAWSGANVLTF	TGTGCCTGGAGTGGGGCCAACGTCCTGACTTTC
TRBJ2-7	TRBV19	TRBD1	once	CASSASQGAGEQYF	TGTGCCAGTAGTGCCTCTCAGGGGGCCGGAGAGCAGTACTTC
TRBJ2-5	TRBV5-1	NA	NA	CASSLVFEETQYF	TGCGCCAGCAGCTTGGTTTTCGAAGAGACCCAGTACTTC
TRBJ2-2	TRBV7-3	NA	NA	CASSQVAVRRTGELFF	TGTGCCAGCAGCCAGGTAGCGGTTCGGAGAACCGGGGAGCTGTTTTTT
TRBJ2-2	TRBV4-2	NA	NA	CASSQPDSVGELFF	TGTGCCAGCAGCCAGCCGGATTCCGTCGGGGAGCTGTTTTTT
TRBJ2-7	TRBV13	NA	NA	CASSSSGTEQYF	TGTGCCAGCAGCTCATCAGGGACCGAGCAGTACTTC
TRBJ1-2	TRBV9	NA	NA	CASGQGDSNYGYTF	TGTGCCAGCGGCCAAGGGGACTCTAACTATGGCTACACCTTC
TRBJ2-7	TRBV13	NA	NA	CASSLGRSSYEQYF	TGTGCCAGCAGCTTAGGGCGGTCCTCCTACGAGCAGTACTTC
TRBJ2-7	TRBV2	TRBD1	NA	CASSDDYGTGTEQYF	TGTGCCAGCAGTGATGACTACGGGACAGGGACCGAGCAGTACTTC
TRBJ2-7	TRBV15	NA	NA	CATSRVFSGGSWTASYEQYF	TGTGCCACCAGCAGAGTGTTTTCTGGAGGGTCCTGGACAGCCTCCTACGAGCAGTACTTC
TRBJ1-4	TRBV5-4	TRBD1	NA	CASSLDRAEEKLFF	TGTGCCAGCAGCCTAGACAGGGCGGAGGAAAAACTGTTTTTT
TRBJ2-2	TRBV13	NA	once	CASSLPVLGANTGELFF	TGTGCCAGCAGCTTACCCGTTCTGGGGGCGAACACCGGGGAGCTGTTTTTT
TRBJ1-2	TRBV6-1	TRBD1	NA	CASSEGQGRNYGYTF	TGTGCCAGCAGTGAAGGACAGGGACGCAACTATGGCTACACCTTC
TRBJ1-1	TRBV5-1	NA	NA	CASSRGSGADTEAFF	TGCGCCAGCAGCAGGGGATCCGGAGCGGACACTGAAGCTTTCTTT
TRBJ1-1	TRBV18	NA	few	CASSPPNNGPGRGNTEAFF	TGTGCCAGCTCACCACCGAACAACGGACCCGGGCGGGGGAACACTGAAGCTTTCTTT
TRBJ1-2	TRBV12-3/TRBV12-4	TRBD1	NA	CASSRTGRDGYTF	TGTGCCAGCAGTCGGACAGGGCGAGATGGCTACACCTTC
TRBJ2-7	TRBV9	NA	NA	CASSVGSSGLATYEQYF	TGTGCCAGCAGCGTAGGCTCCTCAGGCCTCGCCACCTACGAGCAGTACTTC
TRBJ1-2	TRBV6-5	NA	NA	CASSPIGRYGYTF	TGTGCCAGCAGTCCTATCGGACGTTATGGCTACACCTTC
TRBJ2-5	TRBV6-6	NA	NA	CASSHRQDSGTETQYF	TGTGCCAGCAGCCACAGACAGGATAGTGGGACAGAGACCCAGTACTTC
TRBJ2-6	TRBV19	NA	NA	CASTQPGAGTSGANVLTF	TGTGCCAGTACCCAACCTGGGGCAGGCACCTCTGGGGCCAACGTCCTGACTTTC
TRBJ2-2	TRBV7-3	NA	NA	CASSISGRNTGELFF	TGTGCCAGCAGCATCAGCGGGCGCAACACCGGGGAGCTGTTTTTT
TRBJ2-1	TRBV19	TRBD2	NA	CASSIGLGGNEQFF	TGTGCCAGTAGTATAGGATTGGGAGGGAATGAGCAGTTCTTC
TRBJ2-6	TRBV11-2	NA	NA	CASSFWDILAGANVLTF	TGTGCCAGCAGCTTTTGGGACATACTGGCCGGGGCCAACGTCCTGACTTTC
TRBJ2-1	TRBV30	NA	NA	CAWRDPSSYNEQFF	TGTGCCTGGAGGGATCCTAGCTCCTACAATGAGCAGTTCTTC
TRBJ1-2	TRBV27	NA	NA	CASSTSDYYGYTF	TGTGCCAGCAGCACCTCGGACTACTATGGCTACACCTTC
TRBJ2-2	TRBV5-6	TRBD1	NA	CASSPRDRGNTGELFF	TGTGCCAGCAGCCCTCGGGACAGGGGGAACACCGGGGAGCTGTTTTTT
TRBJ2-7	TRBV18	NA	NA	CASSLQASYEQYF	TGTGCCAGCTCACTACAAGCCTCCTACGAGCAGTACTTC